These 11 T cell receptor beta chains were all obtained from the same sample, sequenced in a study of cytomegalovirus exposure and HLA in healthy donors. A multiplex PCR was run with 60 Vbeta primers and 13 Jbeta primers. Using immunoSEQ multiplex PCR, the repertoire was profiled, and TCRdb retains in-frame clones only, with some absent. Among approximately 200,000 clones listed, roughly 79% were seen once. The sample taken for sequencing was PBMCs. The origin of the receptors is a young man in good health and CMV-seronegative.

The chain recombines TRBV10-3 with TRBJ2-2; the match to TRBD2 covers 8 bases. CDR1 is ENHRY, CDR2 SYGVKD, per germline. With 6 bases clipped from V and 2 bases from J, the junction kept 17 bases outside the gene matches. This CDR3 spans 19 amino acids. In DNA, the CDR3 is TGTGCCATCAGCGACCCAGACCCCTTCACTAGCGGTAACACCGGGGAGCTGTTTTTT. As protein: CAISDPDPFTSGNTGELFF.

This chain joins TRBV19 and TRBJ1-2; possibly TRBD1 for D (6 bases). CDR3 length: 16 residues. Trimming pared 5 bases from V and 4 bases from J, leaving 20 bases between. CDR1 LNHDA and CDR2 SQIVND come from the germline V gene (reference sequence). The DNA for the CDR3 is TGTGCCAGTAGTGACGGAGGGCGGGGGCTTGGCTATGGCTACACCTTC. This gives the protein CASSDGGRGLGYGYTF.

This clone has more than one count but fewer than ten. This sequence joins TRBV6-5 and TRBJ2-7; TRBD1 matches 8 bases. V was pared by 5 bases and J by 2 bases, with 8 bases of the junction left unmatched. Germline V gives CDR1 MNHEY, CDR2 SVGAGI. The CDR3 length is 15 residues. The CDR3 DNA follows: TGTGCCAGCAGTCTACCGGGACAGGACCCCTACGAGCAGTACTTC. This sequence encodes CASSLPGQDPYEQYF.

The CDR3 region is CASRDSANTGELFF. The CDR3 region has the DNA TGTGCCAGCCGGGACTCCGCGAACACCGGGGAGCTGTTTTTT. V is TRBV7-9 and J is TRBJ2-2; D may be TRBD2 (6 bases). CDR1 is SEHNR and CDR2 is FQNEAQ in the germline V gene (reference sequence). The CDR3 consists of 14 residues. V lost 8 bases and J lost 0, with 10 bases in between.

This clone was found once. CDR3 bases: TGTGCCAGCAGCCCGACGACTAGCGGGAGGGCCAACGAGCAGTACTTC. It encodes CASSPTTSGRANEQYF. This chain links TRBV9 with TRBJ2-7; 14 positions match TRBD2. The germline CDR1 and CDR2 sequences are SGDLS and YYNGEE. V trimming: 4 bases; J trimming: 5 bases; junction bases outside the gene matches: 8. This CDR3 contains 16 residues.

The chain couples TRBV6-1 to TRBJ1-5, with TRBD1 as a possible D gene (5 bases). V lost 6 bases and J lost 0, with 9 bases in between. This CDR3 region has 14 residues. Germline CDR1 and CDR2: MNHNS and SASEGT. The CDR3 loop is CASRRGDSNQPQHF. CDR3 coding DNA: TGTGCCAGCAGAAGGGGCGATAGCAATCAGCCCCAGCATTTT.

This chain's CDR3 is CASSPSTGHTEAFF. The CDR3 nucleotides read TGTGCCAGCAGCCCATCCACAGGGCACACTGAAGCTTTCTTT. The chain is built from TRBV7-8 and TRBJ1-1, with D tentatively TRBD1 (6 bases). The ends were cut back, 5 bases at V and 3 bases at J, with 13 bases in the middle. Germline values: CDR1 SGHVS, CDR2 FQNEAQ. This CDR3 contains 14 residues.

CDR3 sequence reads: CASSPWTGKPLHF. The CDR3 DNA follows: TGTGCCAGCAGTCCTTGGACAGGGAAGCCCCTCCACTTT. This sequence joins TRBV27 and TRBJ1-6; TRBD1 matches 8 bases. Per the germline V gene, CDR1 is MNHEY and CDR2 is SMNVEV (reference sequence). J gave up 13 bases and V 5 bases, and 7 bases lay outside the gene matches. This CDR3 has 13 amino acids.

In nucleotides, the CDR3 is TGTGCCAGCAGCCCCCGATCAGGGCAGGACGAGCAGTACTTC. It translates to CASSPRSGQDEQYF. V gene TRBV11-2 combines with J gene TRBJ2-7; a weak D match, TRBD1 (5 bases). CDR3 size: 14 residues. V lost 5 bases and J 5 bases, leaving 16 bases between the germline ends. Germline V gene lookup returns CDR1 SGHAT and CDR2 FQNNGV.

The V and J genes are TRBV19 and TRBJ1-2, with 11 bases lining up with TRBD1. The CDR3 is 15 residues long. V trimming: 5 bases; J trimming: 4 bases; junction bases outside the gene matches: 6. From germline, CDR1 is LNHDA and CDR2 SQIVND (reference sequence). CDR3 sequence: CASSPDRGRFYGYTF. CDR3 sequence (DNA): TGTGCCAGTAGTCCGGACAGGGGGCGCTTCTATGGCTACACCTTC.

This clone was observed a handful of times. In DNA, the CDR3 is TGTAGCGGGACCCAGAGACGATCGGCCGAGCAGTTCTTC. This translates into CSGTQRRSAEQFF. This chain uses TRBV30 with TRBJ2-1, with 7 positions matching TRBD2. Germline-derived CDR1 and CDR2 are GTSNPN and SVGIG (reference sequence). The CDR3 contains 13 residues.